The subject of this entry is one T cell receptor beta chain. Its antigen has not been determined. There are no base qualities to consult, and no much larger clone falls within one base. The data stem from a study of blood T cells in healthy people across ages (dated by TCRdb to 2015 to 2017). In terms of the full investigation: Template switching captured roughly one uniquely barcoded TCR beta cDNA molecule per two T cells in model experiments. The study measured age-related changes in TCR beta repertoire diversity using deep sequencing normalized with unique cDNA molecular identifiers. Donors were grouped into four age groups: young (average approximately 15 years), middle-aged (roughly 38), aged (about 60) and long-lived (82). To avoid experimental bias, donors of different ages were randomly spread across the sequencing lanes. For two donors (one aged 18 to 30 and one aged 80 or older), the study analyzed two additional independent replicas of 1 million unique cDNA reads from the same blood draw.

The CDR3 covers 14 residues, taking in both the cysteine and the phenylalanine. The CDR3 DNA has 42 bases and is translated from base 1. CDR1 and CDR2 are read off the germline V gene as MNHEY and SVGEGT. V and J are truncated by 5 bases and 8 bases respectively, leaving an intervening sequence of 16 bases. Paper-wide results and their limitations: Observed TCR beta diversity per million T cells fell roughly linearly with age, and a significant reduction was already apparent by age approximately 40. The long-lived group showed more naive CD4+ T cells, fewer expanded clones and increased TCR diversity than the aged group, suggesting age selection. Total diversity estimates from one million sequenced T cells were considered lower bounds and underestimates. The percentage of naive T cells measured by flow cytometry correlated strongly with observed TCR beta diversity. The CMV infection status of donors was not known, potentially confounding age-related changes in expanded clonotypes. Since profiling was done on bulk unsorted PBMCs, naive and antigen-experienced compartments could not be conclusively compared.

To prepare the library, 5' RACE was applied. The second PCR ran for about 6 to 12 cycles and used a J-beta primer mix along with a sample-barcoded 5' primer. A template-switch 5' adaptor carrying 12 random nucleotides introduced a unique molecular identifier onto each TCR beta cDNA molecule. Each sample yielded at least 3 million CDR3-containing paired-end reads. First-strand cDNA synthesis was performed from all RNA using the Mint cDNA synthesis kit, with priming by a TRBC-specific oligonucleotide. All cDNA was treated with uracil-DNA glycosylase and then went through a first 18-cycle PCR with the universal primers M1SS and BC2_uni_R. Concerning the study's data processing: Normalization of each sample was performed by random selection of 1 million high-quality reads, each carrying a distinct molecular identifier. Instead of being binned into consensus sequences, reads with shared molecular identifiers were discarded. CDR3 identification, clonotype clustering and error correction used MiTCR with a Q25 quality threshold and the strictest error-elimination algorithm. A nonparametric unseen species model using Euler transformation provided a lower-bound estimate of total TCR beta diversity. Clones were called with MiXCR by TCRdb after fastp trimmed the public reads at Q25, and only in-frame beta chains were retained. Duplicate CDR3 protein sequences are folded into a single record with the most common DNA and genes. TCRdb, rather than the study authors, made the V and J calls. The sample yields around 1,900,000 distinct CDR3 sequences; roughly two fifths were counted once. The ten largest clones capture 23% of the sample.

Donors were a few dozen systemically healthy Caucasian individuals from Russia aged 6 to 90 years. Each donor gave ten milliliters of peripheral blood, collected into EDTA-treated Vacutainer tubes. Ficoll-Paque density-gradient centrifugation was used to isolate PBMCs, with at least 6 million per sample. Trizol reagent was used to extract total RNA from PBMCs, with at least 5 micrograms per sample. The percentages of naive CD45RAhigh/CD27high T cells were determined by flow cytometry on a PBMC aliquot from every donor. The V and J genes are TRBV6-2 or TRBV6-3 and TRBJ2-1, with no D gene named confidently. This sequence originates from a human donor in good health. Sequencing was done on a sample of blood. The DNA sequence is as follows: TGTGCCAGCAGTCTAGGGATGGGCGTGGATGAGCAGTTCTTC. Its product reads: CASSLGMGVDEQFF.